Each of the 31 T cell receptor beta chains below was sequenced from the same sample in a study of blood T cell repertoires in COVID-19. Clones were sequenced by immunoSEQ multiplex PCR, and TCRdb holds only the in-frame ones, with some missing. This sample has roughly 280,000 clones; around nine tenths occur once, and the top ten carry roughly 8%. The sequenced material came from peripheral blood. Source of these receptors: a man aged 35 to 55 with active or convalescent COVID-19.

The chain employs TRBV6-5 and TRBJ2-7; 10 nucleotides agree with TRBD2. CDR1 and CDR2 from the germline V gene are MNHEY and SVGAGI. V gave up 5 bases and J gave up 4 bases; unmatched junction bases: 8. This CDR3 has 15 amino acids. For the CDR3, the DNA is TGTGCCAGCAGTCGGAGCGGGAGGGCACGGTACGAGCAGTACTTC. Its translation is CASSRSGRARYEQYF.

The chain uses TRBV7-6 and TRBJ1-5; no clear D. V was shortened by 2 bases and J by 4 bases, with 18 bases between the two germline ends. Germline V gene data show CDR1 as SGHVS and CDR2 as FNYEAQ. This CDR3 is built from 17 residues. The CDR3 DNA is TGTGCCAGCAGCTTATGGCAGGCTTCGCTTCCAAATCAGCCCCAGCATTTT. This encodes CASSLWQASLPNQPQHF.

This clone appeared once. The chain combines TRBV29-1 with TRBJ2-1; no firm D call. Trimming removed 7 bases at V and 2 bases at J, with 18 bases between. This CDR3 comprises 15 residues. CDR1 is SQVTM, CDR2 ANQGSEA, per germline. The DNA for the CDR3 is TGCAGCGGTCAGGCTTCAATAACCCCCTACAATGAGCAGTTCTTC. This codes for CSGQASITPYNEQFF.

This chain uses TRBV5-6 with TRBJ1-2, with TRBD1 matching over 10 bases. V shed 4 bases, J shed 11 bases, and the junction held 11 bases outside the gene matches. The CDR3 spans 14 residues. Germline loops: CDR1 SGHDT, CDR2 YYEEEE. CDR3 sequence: CASSTPGQGFRYTF. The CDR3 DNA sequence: TGTGCCAGCAGCACACCGGGACAGGGGTTTAGGTACACCTTC.

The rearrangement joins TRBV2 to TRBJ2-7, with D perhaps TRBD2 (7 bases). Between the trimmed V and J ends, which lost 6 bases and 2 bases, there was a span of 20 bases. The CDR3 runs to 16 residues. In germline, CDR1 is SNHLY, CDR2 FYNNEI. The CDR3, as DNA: TGTGCCAGCAGCCCCGGGGGGCGGAGCCCCGCCTACGAGCAGTACTTC. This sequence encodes CASSPGGRSPAYEQYF.

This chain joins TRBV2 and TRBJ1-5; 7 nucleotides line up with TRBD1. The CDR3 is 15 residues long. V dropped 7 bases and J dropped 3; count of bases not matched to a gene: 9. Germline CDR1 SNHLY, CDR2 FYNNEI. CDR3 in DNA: TGTGCCAGCAATACAGGGGCCGCCTTCAATCAGCCCCAGCATTTT. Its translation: CASNTGAAFNQPQHF. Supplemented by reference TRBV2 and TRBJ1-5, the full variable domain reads EPEVTQTPSHQVTQMGQEVILRCVPISNHLYFYWYRQILGQKVEFLVSFYNNEISEKSEIFDDQFSVERPDGSNFTLKIRSTKLEDSAMYFCASNTGAAFNQPQHFGDGTRLSIL.

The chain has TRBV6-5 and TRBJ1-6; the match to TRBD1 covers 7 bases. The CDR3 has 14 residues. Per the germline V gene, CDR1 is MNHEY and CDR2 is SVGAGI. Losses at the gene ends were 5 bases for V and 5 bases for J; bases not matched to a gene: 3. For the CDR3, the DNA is TGTGCCAGCAGTCCGGGACAGCATAATTCACCCCTCCACTTT. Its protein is CASSPGQHNSPLHF.

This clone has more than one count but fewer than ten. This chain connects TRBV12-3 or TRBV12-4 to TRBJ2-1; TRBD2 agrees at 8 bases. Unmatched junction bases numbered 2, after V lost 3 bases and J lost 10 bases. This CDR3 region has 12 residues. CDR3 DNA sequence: TGTGCCAGCAGTTTCGTAGCGGGAGAGCAGTTCTTC. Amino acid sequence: CASSFVAGEQFF.

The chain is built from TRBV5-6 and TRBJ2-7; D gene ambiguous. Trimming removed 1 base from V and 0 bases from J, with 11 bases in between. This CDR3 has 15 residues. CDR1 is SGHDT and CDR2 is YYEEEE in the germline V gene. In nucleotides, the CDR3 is TGTGCCAGCAGCTTGAGTCAGATCCTCTCCTACGAGCAGTACTTC. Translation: CASSLSQILSYEQYF.

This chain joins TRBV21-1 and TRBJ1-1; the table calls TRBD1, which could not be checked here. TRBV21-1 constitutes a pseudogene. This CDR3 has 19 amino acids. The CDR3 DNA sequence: TGTGCCAGCAGCTACTTCCGGGACAGGGGAATTGGGATGAACACTGAAGCTTTCTTT. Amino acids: CASSYFRDRGIGMNTEAFF.

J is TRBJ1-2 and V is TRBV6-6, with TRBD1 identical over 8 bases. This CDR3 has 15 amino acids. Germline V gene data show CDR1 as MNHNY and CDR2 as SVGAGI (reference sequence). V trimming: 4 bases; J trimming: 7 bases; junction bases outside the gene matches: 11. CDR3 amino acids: CASSSGQGSLRGYTF. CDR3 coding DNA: TGTGCCAGCAGTTCCGGACAGGGATCGCTCCGTGGCTACACCTTC.

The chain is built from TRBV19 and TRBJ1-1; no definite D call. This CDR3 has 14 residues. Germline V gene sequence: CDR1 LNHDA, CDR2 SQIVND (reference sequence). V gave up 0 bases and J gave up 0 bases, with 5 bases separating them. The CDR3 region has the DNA TGTGCCAGTAGTATAGATCCCTTGAACACTGAAGCTTTCTTT. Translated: CASSIDPLNTEAFF.

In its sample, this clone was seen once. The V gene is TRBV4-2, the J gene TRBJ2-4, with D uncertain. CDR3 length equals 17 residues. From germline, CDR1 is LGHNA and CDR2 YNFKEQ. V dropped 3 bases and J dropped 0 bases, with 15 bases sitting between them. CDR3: CASSHASLSLAKNIQYF. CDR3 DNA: TGTGCCAGCAGCCATGCCTCCCTTAGCCTAGCCAAAAACATTCAGTACTTC.

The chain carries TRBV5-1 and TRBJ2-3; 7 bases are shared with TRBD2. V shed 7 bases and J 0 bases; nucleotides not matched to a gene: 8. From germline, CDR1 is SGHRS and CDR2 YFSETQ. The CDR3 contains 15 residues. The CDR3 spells CASGLGGTSTDTQYF. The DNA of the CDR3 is TGCGCCAGCGGGCTCGGGGGGACTAGCACAGATACGCAGTATTTT.

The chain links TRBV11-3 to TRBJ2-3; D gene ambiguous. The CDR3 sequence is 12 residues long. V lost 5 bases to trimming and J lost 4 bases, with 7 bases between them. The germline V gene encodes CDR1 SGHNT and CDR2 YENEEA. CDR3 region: CASSPHPDTQYF. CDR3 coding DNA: TGTGCCAGCAGCCCCCATCCAGATACGCAGTATTTT.

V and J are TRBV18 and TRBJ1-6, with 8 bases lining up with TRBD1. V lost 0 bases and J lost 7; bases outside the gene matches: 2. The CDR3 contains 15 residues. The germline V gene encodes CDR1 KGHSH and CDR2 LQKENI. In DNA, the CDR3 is TGTGCCAGCTCACCACCATGGACAGGGAATTCACCCCTCCACTTT. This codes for CASSPPWTGNSPLHF.

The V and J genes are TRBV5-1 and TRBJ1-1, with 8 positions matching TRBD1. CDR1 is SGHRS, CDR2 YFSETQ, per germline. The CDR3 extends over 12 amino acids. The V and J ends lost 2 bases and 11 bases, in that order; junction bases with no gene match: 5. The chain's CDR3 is CASSLSGGEAFF. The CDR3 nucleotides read TGCGCCAGCAGCTTATCAGGGGGCGAGGCTTTCTTT.

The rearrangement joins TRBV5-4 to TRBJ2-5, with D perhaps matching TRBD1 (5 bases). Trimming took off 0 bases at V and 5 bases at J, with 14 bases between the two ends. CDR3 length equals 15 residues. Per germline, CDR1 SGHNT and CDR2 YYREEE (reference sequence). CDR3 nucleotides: TGTGCCAGCAGCTTGGTGGCAGGGATAGATGAGACCCAGTACTTC. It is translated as CASSLVAGIDETQYF. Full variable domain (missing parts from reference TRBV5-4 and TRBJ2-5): ETGVTQSPTHLIKTRGQQVTLRCSSQSGHNTVSWYQQALGQGPQFIFQYYREEENGRGNFPPRFSGLQFPNYSSELNVNALELDDSALYLCASSLVAGIDETQYFGPGTRLLVL.

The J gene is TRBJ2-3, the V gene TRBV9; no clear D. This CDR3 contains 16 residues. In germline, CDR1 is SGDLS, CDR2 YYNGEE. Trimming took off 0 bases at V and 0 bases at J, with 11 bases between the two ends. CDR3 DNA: TGTGCCAGCAGCGTAGCCTCGAAACAGAGCACAGATACGCAGTATTTT. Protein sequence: CASSVASKQSTDTQYF.

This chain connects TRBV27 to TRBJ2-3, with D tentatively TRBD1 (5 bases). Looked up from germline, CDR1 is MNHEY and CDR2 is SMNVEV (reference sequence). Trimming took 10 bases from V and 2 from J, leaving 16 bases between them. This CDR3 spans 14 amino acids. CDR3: CATQTRVLTDTQYF. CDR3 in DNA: TGTGCCACCCAAACCAGGGTCCTCACAGATACGCAGTATTTT.

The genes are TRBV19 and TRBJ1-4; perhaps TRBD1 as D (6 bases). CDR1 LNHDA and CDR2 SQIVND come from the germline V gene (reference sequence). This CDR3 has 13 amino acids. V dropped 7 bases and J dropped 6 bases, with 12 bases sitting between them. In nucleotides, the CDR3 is TGTGCCAGTACCGGACAGTCGCATGAAAAACTGTTTTTT. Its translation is CASTGQSHEKLFF.

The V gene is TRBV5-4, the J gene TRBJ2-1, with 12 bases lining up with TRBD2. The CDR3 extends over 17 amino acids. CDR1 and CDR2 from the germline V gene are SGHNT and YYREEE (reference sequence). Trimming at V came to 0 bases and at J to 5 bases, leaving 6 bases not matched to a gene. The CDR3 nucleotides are TGTGCCAGCAGCTTGGCCCCTAGCGGGGGGGCCAACAATGAGCAGTTCTTC. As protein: CASSLAPSGGANNEQFF. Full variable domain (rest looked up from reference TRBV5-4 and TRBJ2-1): ETGVTQSPTHLIKTRGQQVTLRCSSQSGHNTVSWYQQALGQGPQFIFQYYREEENGRGNFPPRFSGLQFPNYSSELNVNALELDDSALYLCASSLAPSGGANNEQFFGPGTRLTVL.

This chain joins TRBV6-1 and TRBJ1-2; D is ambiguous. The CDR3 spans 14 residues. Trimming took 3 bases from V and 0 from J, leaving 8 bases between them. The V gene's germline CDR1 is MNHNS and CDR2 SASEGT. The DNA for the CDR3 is TGTGCCAGCAGTGACACCGACACTAACTATGGCTACACCTTC. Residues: CASSDTDTNYGYTF.

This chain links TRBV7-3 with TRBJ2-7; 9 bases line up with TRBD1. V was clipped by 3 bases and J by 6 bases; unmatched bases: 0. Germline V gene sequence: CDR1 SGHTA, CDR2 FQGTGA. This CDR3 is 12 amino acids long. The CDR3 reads CASSLDRGEQYF. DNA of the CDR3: TGTGCCAGCAGCTTGGACAGGGGCGAGCAGTACTTC.

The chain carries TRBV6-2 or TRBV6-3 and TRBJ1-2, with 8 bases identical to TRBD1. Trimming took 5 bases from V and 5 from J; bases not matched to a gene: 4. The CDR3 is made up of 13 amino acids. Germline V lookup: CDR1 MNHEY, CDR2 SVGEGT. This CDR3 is CASSRTGLYGYTF. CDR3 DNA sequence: TGTGCCAGCAGTCGGACAGGGCTTTATGGCTACACCTTC.

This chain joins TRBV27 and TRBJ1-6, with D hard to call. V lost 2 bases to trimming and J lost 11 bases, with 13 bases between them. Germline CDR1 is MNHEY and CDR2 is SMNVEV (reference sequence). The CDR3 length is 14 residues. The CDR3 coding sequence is TGTGCCAGCAGTTTAGGGCTGGGTTATACACCCCTCCACTTT. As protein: CASSLGLGYTPLHF.

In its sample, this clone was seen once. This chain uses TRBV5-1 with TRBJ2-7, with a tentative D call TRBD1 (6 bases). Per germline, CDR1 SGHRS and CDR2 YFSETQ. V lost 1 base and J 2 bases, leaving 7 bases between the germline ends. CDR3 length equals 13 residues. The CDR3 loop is CASSLTGPYEQYF. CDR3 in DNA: TGCGCCAGCAGCTTGACAGGGCCCTACGAGCAGTACTTC.

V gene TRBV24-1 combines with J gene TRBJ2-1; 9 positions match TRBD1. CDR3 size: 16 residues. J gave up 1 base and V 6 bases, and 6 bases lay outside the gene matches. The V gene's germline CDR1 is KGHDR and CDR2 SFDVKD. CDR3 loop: CATSRVGTGSYNEQFF. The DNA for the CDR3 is TGTGCCACCAGTCGAGTCGGGACAGGGTCCTACAATGAGCAGTTCTTC.

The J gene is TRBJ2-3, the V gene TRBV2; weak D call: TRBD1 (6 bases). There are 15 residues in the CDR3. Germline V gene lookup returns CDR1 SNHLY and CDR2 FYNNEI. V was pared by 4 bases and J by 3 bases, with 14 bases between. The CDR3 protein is CASSAQGSWTDTQYF. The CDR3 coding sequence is TGTGCCAGCAGTGCGCAGGGGAGTTGGACAGATACGCAGTATTTT.

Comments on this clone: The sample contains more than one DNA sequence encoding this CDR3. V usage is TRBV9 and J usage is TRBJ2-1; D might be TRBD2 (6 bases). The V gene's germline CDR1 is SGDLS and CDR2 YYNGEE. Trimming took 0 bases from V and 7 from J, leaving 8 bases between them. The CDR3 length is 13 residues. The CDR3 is CASSVGSGNEQFF. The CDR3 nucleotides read TGTGCCAGCAGCGTAGGTAGCGGAAATGAGCAGTTCTTC.

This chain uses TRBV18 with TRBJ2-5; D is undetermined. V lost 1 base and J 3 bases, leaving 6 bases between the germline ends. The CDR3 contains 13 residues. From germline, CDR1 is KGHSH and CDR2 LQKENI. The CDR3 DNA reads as TGTGCCAGCTCACCACTCTTCGAAGAGACCCAGTACTTC. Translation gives CASSPLFEETQYF.